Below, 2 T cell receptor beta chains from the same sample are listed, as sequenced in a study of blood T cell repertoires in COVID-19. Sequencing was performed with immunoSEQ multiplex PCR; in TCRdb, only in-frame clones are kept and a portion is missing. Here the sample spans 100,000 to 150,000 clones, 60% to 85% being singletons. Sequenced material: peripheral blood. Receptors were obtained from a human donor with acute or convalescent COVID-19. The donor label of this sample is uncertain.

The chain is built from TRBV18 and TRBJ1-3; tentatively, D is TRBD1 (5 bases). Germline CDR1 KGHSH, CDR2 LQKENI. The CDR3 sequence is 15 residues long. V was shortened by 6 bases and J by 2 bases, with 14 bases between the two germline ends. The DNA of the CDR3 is TGTGCCAGCTCCCTCGGCGGGGGGACTGGAAACACCATATATTTT. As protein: CASSLGGGTGNTIYF. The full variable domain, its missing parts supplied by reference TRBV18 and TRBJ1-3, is NAGVMQNPRHLVRRRGQEARLRCSPMKGHSHVYWYRQLPEEGLKFMVYLQKENIIDESGMPKERFSAEFPKEGPSILRIQQVVRGDSAAYFCASSLGGGTGNTIYFGEGSWLTVV.

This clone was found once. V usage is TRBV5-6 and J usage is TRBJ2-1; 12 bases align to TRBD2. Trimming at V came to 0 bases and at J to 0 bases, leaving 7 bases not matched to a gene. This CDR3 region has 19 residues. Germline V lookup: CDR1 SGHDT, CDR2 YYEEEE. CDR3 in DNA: TGTGCCAGCAGCTTGGATTGGACTAGCGGGGAAAGCTCCTACAATGAGCAGTTCTTC. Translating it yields CASSLDWTSGESSYNEQFF. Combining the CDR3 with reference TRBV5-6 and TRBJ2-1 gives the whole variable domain DAGVTQSPTHLIKTRGQQVTLRCSPKSGHDTVSWYQQALGQGPQFIFQYYEEEERQRGNFPDRFSGHQFPNYSSELNVNALLLGDSALYLCASSLDWTSGESSYNEQFFGPGTRLTVL.